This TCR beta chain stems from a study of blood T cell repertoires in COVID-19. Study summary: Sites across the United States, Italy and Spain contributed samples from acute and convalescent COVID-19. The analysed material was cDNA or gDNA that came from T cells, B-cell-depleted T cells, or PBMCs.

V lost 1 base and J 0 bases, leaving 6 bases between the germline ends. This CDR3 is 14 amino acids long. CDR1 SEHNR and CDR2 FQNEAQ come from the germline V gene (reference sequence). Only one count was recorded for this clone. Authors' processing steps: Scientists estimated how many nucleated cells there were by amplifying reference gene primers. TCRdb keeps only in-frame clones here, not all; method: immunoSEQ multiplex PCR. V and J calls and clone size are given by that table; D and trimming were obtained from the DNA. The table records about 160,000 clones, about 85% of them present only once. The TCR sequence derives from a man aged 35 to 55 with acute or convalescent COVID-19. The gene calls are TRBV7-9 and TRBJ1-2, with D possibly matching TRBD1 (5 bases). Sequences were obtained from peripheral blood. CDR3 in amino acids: CASSLGQSNYGYTF. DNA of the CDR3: TGTGCCAGCAGCTTAGGACAGTCTAACTATGGCTACACCTTC.